This is a list of T cell receptor beta chains from one sample in a study of blood T cell repertoires in COVID-19. Only in-frame clones appear in the TCRdb table, and some are missing; sequencing was by immunoSEQ multiplex PCR. The sample carries 300,000 or so clones, 85% to 90% recorded once. Material for sequencing was PBMCs or T cells enriched from blood (not recorded which). The receptors derive from a young woman who had recovered from COVID-19. The CDR3 runs from the conserved cysteine through the conserved F or W. D genes are given only for firm matches. Some rows mark clone size as missing; the rest say once, few, many or name a class of expanded clone.

D,size,J,V,DNA,CDR3
TRBD1,NA,TRBJ2-7,TRBV5-1,TGCGCCAGCAGCTTGAGCCCAGGGGGCCCCTCCTACGAGCAGTACTTC,CASSLSPGGPSYEQYF
TRBD1,NA,TRBJ1-2,TRBV5-1,TGCGCCAGCAGCACGGCAGGGGGCGCCGGATATGGCTACACCTTC,CASSTAGGAGYGYTF
TRBD2,NA,TRBJ2-3,TRBV29-1,TGCAGCGTGTCGGGACTAGCGGGGGGCCGAGATACGCAGTATTTT,CSVSGLAGGRDTQYF
TRBD1,NA,TRBJ1-5,TRBV5-1,TGCGCCAGCAGCTTGGAGCCAGGGGGTAATCAGCCCCAGCATTTT,CASSLEPGGNQPQHF
NA,NA,TRBJ1-6,TRBV19,TGTGCCAGTAGTATCGGGTCTTCACCCCTCCACTTT,CASSIGSSPLHF
NA,NA,TRBJ1-6,TRBV3-1/TRBV3-2,TGTGCCAGCAGCCATTCCCACACTTGGAGTTCACCCCTCCACTTT,CASSHSHTWSSPLHF
TRBD1,NA,TRBJ1-1,TRBV4-1,TGCGCCAGCAGCCAAGTACAGGGGCCGGACACTGAAGCTTTCTTT,CASSQVQGPDTEAFF
TRBD1,once,TRBJ1-4,TRBV3-1/TRBV3-2,TGTGCCAGCAGCCCGGGACAGGGGAGGGGGAATGAAAAACTGTTTTTT,CASSPGQGRGNEKLFF
TRBD1,few,TRBJ2-6,TRBV2,TGTGCCAGCAGGAAATCGAGAGTCGGGACAGAATTTTCTGGGGCCAACGTCCTGACTTTC,CASRKSRVGTEFSGANVLTF
TRBD1,NA,TRBJ1-2,TRBV19,TGTGCCAGTAGGGACAGGGAATATGGCTACACCTTC,CASRDREYGYTF
TRBD2,once,TRBJ2-3,TRBV28,TGTGCCAGCAGCTCAAGACTAGCGGGAGAGCTCGGTGATACGCAGTATTTT,CASSSRLAGELGDTQYF
NA,NA,TRBJ1-3,TRBV3-1/TRBV3-2,TGTGCCAGCAGCCAAGTCGCAGGGTTAGGAGGAAACACCATATATTTT,CASSQVAGLGGNTIYF
NA,NA,TRBJ1-2,TRBV7-2,TGTGCCAGCAGCTCCCCCCCAGGGTATGGCTACACCTTC,CASSSPPGYGYTF
NA,NA,TRBJ2-2,TRBV5-1,TGCGCCAGTTCAGGGGTTCCCGGGGAGCTGTTTTTT,CASSGVPGELFF
TRBD2,NA,TRBJ2-5,TRBV12-3/TRBV12-4,TGTGCCAGCAGTCGGGGGGGCTGGGAGACCCAGTACTTC,CASSRGGWETQYF
NA,few,TRBJ2-2,TRBV3-1/TRBV3-2,TGTGCCAGCAGCCAAGGAGGGAACACCGGGGAGCTGTTTTTT,CASSQGGNTGELFF
NA,NA,TRBJ1-2,TRBV12-5,TGTGCTAGTGGGTCCACAGGGTATGGCTACACCTTC,CASGSTGYGYTF
TRBD1,NA,TRBJ1-1,TRBV3-1/TRBV3-2,TGTGCCAGCAGCCAAGTGACAGGGGGGAACACTGAAGCTTTCTTT,CASSQVTGGNTEAFF
TRBD1,NA,TRBJ1-1,TRBV24-1,TGTGCCACCAGTGATGGCTACAGGGGAGGGAACACTGAAGCTTTCTTT,CATSDGYRGGNTEAFF
NA,once,TRBJ2-5,TRBV10-1,TGCGCCAGCAGTGGGGTGAGCGGGACAATGAACCAAGAGACCCAGTACTTC,CASSGVSGTMNQETQYF
TRBD1,NA,TRBJ2-1,TRBV10-3,TGTGCCATCAGGGCCAATTTACAGGGGGTCCCCAATGAGCAGTTCTTC,CAIRANLQGVPNEQFF
NA,NA,TRBJ1-2,TRBV7-8,TGTGCCAGCAGCTTAGTTGTGGGCGGGTACTATGGCTACACCTTC,CASSLVVGGYYGYTF
NA,NA,TRBJ1-5,TRBV28,TGTGCCAGCAGCGGGGGAAACAGACATCAGCCCCAGCATTTT,CASSGGNRHQPQHF
TRBD1,NA,TRBJ1-1,TRBV19,TGTGCCAGTAGTGCCCCTCCACAGGGGTCTGAAGCTTTCTTT,CASSAPPQGSEAFF
NA,NA,TRBJ1-1,TRBV6-5,TGTGCCAGCAGTTACTCCGGGACACGGCTTGAAGCTTTCTTT,CASSYSGTRLEAFF
TRBD2,NA,TRBJ2-3,TRBV5-1,TGCGCCAGCAGGTTAGCGGGAGGAACAGATACGCAGTATTTT,CASRLAGGTDTQYF
NA,NA,TRBJ1-2,TRBV5-4,TGTGCCAGCAGCTTGGTTCAGGGTGAGGGCTACACCTTC,CASSLVQGEGYTF
NA,NA,TRBJ2-7,TRBV7-9,TGTGCCAGCAGCCAACAGGGTAACGAGCAGTACTTC,CASSQQGNEQYF
NA,NA,TRBJ2-1,TRBV19,TGTGCCAGTAGTACCACCCGGGACATTGAGCAGTTCTTC,CASSTTRDIEQFF
NA,NA,TRBJ1-2,TRBV29-1,TGCAGCGTCGACTTTCAGGGAATAGGCTACACCTTC,CSVDFQGIGYTF
NA,NA,TRBJ2-7,TRBV30,TGTGCCTGGAGTGTACCTGGAGCAGTGGGCTACGAGCAGTACTTC,CAWSVPGAVGYEQYF
NA,NA,TRBJ1-4,TRBV28,TGTGCCAGCAAAAGCGGGGCAACTAATGAAAAACTGTTTTTT,CASKSGATNEKLFF
TRBD1,NA,TRBJ1-1,TRBV4-1,TGCGCCAGCAGCTTCGGGACAGTGAACACTGAAGCTTTCTTT,CASSFGTVNTEAFF
NA,NA,TRBJ2-7,TRBV18,TGTGCCAGCTCACGCGGGACAGACTCCTACGAGCAGTACTTC,CASSRGTDSYEQYF
TRBD2,NA,TRBJ2-1,TRBV4-2,TGTGCCAGCAGCCGGACACCCGGGACTAGCGGGGGGGCGTTAAGAAATGAGCAGTTCTTC,CASSRTPGTSGGALRNEQFF
NA,NA,TRBJ1-5,TRBV15,TGTGCCACCAGCATCCAGGATCAGCCCCAGCATTTT,CATSIQDQPQHF
TRBD2,NA,TRBJ2-7,TRBV4-1,TGCGCCAGCAGCCAAGAGGGACTAGCGGGGGGGCTCTACGAGCAGTACTTC,CASSQEGLAGGLYEQYF
TRBD2,NA,TRBJ2-1,TRBV19,TGTGCCAGTAGTATTAAACTAGCGGGAGGCAATGAGCAGTTCTTC,CASSIKLAGGNEQFF
TRBD2,NA,TRBJ2-1,TRBV9,TGTGCCAGCAGCGTAGGCGGGGGGGCCACCTCCTACAATGAGCAGTTCTTC,CASSVGGGATSYNEQFF
TRBD1,NA,TRBJ1-2,TRBV4-1,TGCGCCAGCAGCCTGGAGGGGGCCGCTCTTGGCTACACCTTC,CASSLEGAALGYTF
TRBD1,NA,TRBJ1-2,TRBV28,TGTGCCAGCAGTTCGGCAGGGGGTATAGGGGGCTACACCTTC,CASSSAGGIGGYTF
NA,once,TRBJ1-4,TRBV5-1,TGCGCCAGCAAGGAGGGCGAAAAACTGTTTTTT,CASKEGEKLFF
TRBD1,NA,TRBJ1-2,TRBV27,TGTGCCAGCAGTTTATCACAGGGGGTCTATGGCTACACCTTC,CASSLSQGVYGYTF
TRBD1,NA,TRBJ1-6,TRBV2,TGTGCCAGCACCGGACAGGGAAAATTAGGGTCACCCCTCCACTTT,CASTGQGKLGSPLHF
TRBD2,NA,TRBJ2-5,TRBV25-1,TGTGCCAGCAGCATTCTGGGAGGGACTAGCGCACAAGAGACCCAGTACTTC,CASSILGGTSAQETQYF
TRBD1,NA,TRBJ2-7,TRBV28,TGTGCCAGCAAGGCGGGGACAGGGGGTAGGGAGCAGTACTTC,CASKAGTGGREQYF
NA,NA,TRBJ1-3,TRBV5-6,TGTGCCAGCAGCTTGGCAGCGGCTGCTCCCGGCCCGGGGACCATATATTTT,CASSLAAAAPGPGTIYF
TRBD1,NA,TRBJ2-7,TRBV2,TGTGCCTTTATTTCCGGGACAGACTCCTACGAGCAGTACTTC,CAFISGTDSYEQYF
NA,NA,TRBJ2-2,TRBV4-1,TGCGCCAGCAGCCAAGACACCTATGCTTCGAACACCGGGGAGCTGTTTTTT,CASSQDTYASNTGELFF